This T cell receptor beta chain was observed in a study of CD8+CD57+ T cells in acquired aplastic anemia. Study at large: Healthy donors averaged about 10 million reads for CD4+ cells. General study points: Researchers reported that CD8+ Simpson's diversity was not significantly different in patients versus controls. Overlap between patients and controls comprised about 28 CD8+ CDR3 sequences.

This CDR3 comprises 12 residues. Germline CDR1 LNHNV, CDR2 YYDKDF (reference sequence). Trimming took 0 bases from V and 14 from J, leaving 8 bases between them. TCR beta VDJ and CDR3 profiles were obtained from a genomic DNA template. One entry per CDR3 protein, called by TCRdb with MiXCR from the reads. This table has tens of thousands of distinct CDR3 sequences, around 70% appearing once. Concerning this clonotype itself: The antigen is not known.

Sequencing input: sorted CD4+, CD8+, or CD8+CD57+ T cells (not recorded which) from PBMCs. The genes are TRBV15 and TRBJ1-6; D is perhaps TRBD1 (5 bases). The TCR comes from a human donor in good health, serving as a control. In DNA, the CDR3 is TGTGCCACCAGCAGAGAGGGGCCCACCCTCCACTTT. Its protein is CATSREGPTLHF. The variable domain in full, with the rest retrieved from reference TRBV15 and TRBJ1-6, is DAMVIQNPRYQVTQFGKPVTLSCSQTLNHNVMYWYQQKSSQAPKLLFHYYDKDFNNEADTPDNFQSRRPNTSFCFLDIRSPGLGDTAMYLCATSREGPTLHFGNGTRLTVT.